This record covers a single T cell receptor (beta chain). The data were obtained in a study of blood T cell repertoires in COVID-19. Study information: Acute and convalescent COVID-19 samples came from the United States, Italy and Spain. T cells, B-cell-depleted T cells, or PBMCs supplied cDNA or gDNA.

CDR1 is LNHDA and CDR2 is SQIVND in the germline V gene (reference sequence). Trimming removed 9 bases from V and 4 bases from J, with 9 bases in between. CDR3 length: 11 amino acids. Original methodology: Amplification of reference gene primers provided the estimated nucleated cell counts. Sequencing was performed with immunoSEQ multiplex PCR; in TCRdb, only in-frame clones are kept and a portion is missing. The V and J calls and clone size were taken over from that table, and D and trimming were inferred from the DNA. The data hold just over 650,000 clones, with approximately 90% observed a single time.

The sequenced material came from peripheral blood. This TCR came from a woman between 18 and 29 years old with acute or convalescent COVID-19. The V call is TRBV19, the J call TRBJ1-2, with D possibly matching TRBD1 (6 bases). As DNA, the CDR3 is TGTGCCAGCTGGGACACCTATGGCTACACCTTC. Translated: CASWDTYGYTF.